This TCR beta chain was sequenced during a study of T cell repertoires in cytomegalovirus infection. At least ten counts were recorded for this clonotype. The antigen is undetermined. Study-level findings and limits: The study found HLA-C-restricted CMV-specific TCR beta clonotypes dominating the ex vivo response.

TCRdb ran MiXCR on the reads and lists one entry per CDR3 protein. Seen here are 80,000 or so distinct CDR3 sequences, around 42% observed once, and the top ten hold 85% to 95%. This TCR was recovered from a human donor in good health (CMV status not recorded). Some clones in this sample may be carry-over from other donors' samples. The sequences come from CD8+ T cells from cultured PBMCs, collected from culture after CMV antigen stimulation.

The CDR3 here is CASSGPDTEAFF. The CDR3 coding sequence is TGTGCCAGTAGTGGGCCAGACACTGAAGCTTTCTTT. The V call is TRBV19, the J call TRBJ1-1, with no clear D. Germline V gene sequence: CDR1 LNHDA, CDR2 SQIVND (reference sequence). Trimming cost V 5 bases and J 3 bases, with 7 bases left between them. The CDR3 extends over 12 amino acids.